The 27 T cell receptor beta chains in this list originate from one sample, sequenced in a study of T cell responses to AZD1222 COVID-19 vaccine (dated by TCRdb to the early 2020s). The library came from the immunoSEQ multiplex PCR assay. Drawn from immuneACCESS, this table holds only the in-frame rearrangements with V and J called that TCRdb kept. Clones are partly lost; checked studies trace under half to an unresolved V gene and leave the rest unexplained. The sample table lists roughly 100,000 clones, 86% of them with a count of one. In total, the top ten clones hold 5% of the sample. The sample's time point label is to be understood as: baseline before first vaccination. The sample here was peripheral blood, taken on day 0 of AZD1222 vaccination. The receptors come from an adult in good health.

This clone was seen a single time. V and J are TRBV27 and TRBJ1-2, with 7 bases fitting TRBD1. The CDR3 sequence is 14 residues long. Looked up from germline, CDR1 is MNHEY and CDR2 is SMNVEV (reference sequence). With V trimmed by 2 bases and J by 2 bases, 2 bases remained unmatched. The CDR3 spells CASSLKGGNYGYTF. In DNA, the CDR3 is TGTGCCAGCAGTTTAAAAGGGGGCAACTATGGCTACACCTTC.

DNA for the CDR3: TGCGCCAGCAGCCCGGGACAGGGGGCAAGCAGGGAGACCCAGTACTTC. Its translation: CASSPGQGASRETQYF. The V gene is TRBV5-1, the J gene TRBJ2-5; 12 bases match TRBD1. Germline CDR1 reads SGHRS; CDR2 reads YFSETQ. The ends lost 4 bases at V and 5 bases at J; junction bases unmatched: 9. CDR3 length: 16 residues.

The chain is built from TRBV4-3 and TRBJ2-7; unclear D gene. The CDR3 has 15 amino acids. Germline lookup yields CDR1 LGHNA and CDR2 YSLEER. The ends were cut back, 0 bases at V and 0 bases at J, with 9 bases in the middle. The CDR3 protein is CASSQETGTSYEQYF. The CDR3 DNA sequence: TGCGCCAGCAGCCAAGAAACGGGCACCTCCTACGAGCAGTACTTC.

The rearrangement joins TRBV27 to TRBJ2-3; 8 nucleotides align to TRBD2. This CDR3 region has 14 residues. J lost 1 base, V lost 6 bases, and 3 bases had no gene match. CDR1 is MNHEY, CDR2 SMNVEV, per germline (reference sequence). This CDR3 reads CASSMTSGTDTQYF. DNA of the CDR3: TGTGCCAGCAGCATGACTAGCGGCACAGATACGCAGTATTTT.

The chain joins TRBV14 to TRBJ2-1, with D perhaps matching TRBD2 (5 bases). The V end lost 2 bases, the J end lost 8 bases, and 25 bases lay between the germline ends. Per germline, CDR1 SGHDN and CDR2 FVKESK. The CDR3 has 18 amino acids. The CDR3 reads CASSQYTGLAQSLHEQFF. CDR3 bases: TGTGCCAGCAGCCAATACACCGGGCTAGCTCAGAGCCTCCATGAGCAGTTCTTC.

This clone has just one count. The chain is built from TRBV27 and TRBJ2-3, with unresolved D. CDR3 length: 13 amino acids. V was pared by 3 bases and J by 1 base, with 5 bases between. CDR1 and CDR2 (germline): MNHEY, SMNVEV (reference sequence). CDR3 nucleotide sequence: TGTGCCAGCAGTTTGGACCGCACAGATACGCAGTATTTT. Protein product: CASSLDRTDTQYF.

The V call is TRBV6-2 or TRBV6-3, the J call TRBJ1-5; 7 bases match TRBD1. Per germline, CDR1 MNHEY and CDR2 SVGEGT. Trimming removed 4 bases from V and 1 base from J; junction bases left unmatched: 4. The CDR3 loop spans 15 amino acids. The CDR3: CASSFSDRSNQPQHF. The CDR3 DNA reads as TGTGCCAGCAGTTTCTCGGACAGGAGCAATCAGCCCCAGCATTTT.

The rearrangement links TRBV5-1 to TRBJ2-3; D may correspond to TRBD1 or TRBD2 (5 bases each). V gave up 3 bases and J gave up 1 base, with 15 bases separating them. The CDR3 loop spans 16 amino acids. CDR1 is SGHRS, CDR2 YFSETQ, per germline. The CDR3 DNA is TGCGCCAGCAGCTCCGAGTGGGGGAAAGGCACAGATACGCAGTATTTT. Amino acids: CASSSEWGKGTDTQYF.

CDR3 loop: CASSEDRGSGYTF. The DNA for the CDR3 is TGTGCCAGCAGTGAGGACAGGGGTTCTGGCTACACCTTC. J is TRBJ1-2 and V is TRBV2; TRBD1 matches 9 bases. The CDR3 is 13 residues long. Looked up from germline, CDR1 is SNHLY and CDR2 is FYNNEI. J lost 7 bases, V lost 3 bases, and 3 bases had no gene match.

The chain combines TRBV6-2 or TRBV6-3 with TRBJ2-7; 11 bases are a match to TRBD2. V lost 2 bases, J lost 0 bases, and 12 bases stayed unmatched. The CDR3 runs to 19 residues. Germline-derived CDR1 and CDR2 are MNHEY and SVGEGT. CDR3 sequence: CASSYVLAGGSLSSYEQYF. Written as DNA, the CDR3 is TGTGCCAGCAGTTACGTCCTAGCGGGAGGCTCCCTTAGCTCCTACGAGCAGTACTTC.

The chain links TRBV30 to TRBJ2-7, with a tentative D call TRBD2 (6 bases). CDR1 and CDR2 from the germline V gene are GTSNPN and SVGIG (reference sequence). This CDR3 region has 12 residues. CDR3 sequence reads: CARRESPYEQYF. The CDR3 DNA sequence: TGTGCACGCCGGGAGTCCCCCTACGAGCAGTACTTC.

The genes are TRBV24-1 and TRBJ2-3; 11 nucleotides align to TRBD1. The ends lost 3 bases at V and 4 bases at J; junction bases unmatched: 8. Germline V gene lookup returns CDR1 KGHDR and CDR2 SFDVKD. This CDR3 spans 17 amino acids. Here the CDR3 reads CATSDPPGTGGSDTQYF. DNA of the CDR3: TGTGCCACCAGTGATCCCCCAGGGACAGGGGGATCAGATACGCAGTATTTT.

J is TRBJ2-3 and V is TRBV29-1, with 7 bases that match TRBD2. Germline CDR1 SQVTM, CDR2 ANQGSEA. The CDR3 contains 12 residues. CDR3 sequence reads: CTGGPSTDTQYF. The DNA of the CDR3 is TGCACGGGAGGCCCTAGCACAGATACGCAGTATTTT.

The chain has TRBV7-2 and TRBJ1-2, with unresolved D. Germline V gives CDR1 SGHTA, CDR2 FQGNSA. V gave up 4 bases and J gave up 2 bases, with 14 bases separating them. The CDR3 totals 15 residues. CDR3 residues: CASSYGSRGNYGYTF. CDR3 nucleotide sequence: TGTGCCAGCAGCTATGGGTCGAGAGGAAACTATGGCTACACCTTC.

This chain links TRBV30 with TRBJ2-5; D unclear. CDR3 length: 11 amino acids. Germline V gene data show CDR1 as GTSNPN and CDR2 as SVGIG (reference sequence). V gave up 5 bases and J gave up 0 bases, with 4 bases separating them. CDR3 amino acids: CAWDDQETQYF. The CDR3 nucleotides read TGTGCCTGGGACGACCAAGAGACCCAGTACTTC.

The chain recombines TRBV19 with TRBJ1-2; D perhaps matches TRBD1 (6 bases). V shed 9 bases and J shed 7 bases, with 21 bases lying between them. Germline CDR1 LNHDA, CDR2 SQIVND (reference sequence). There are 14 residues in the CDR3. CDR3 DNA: TGTGCCAGCTCTAGAGGGCAGGGGACTGGTGGCTACACCTTC. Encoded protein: CASSRGQGTGGYTF.

CDR3 sequence reads: CASSRTGVTEAFF. The CDR3 DNA follows: TGTGCCAGCAGTCGGACAGGGGTAACTGAAGCTTTCTTT. This chain connects TRBV6-2 or TRBV6-3 to TRBJ1-1, with 9 bases matching TRBD1. The CDR3 spans 13 residues. With 5 bases clipped from V and 5 bases from J, the junction kept 3 bases outside the gene matches. CDR1 is MNHEY and CDR2 is SVGEGT in the germline V gene.

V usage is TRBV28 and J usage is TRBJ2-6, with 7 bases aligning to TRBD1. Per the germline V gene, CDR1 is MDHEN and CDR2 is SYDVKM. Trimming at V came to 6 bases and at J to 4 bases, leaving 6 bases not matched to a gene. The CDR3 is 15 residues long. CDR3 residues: CASRVTGVGANVLTF. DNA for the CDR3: TGTGCCAGCAGGGTCACAGGGGTCGGGGCCAACGTCCTGACTTTC.

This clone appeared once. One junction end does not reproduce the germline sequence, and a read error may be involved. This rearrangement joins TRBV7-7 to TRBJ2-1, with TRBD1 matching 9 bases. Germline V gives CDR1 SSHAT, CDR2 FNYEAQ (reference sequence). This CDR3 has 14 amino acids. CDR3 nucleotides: TGTGCTAGCAGCTTAGGGACAGGGAACAATGAGCAGTTCTTC. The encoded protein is CASSLGTGNNEQFF.

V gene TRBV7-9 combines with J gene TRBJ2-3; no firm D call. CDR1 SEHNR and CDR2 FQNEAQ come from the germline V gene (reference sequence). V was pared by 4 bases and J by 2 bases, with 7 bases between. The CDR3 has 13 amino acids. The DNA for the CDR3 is TGTGCCAGCAGCTCCACTTACACAGATACGCAGTATTTT. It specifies CASSSTYTDTQYF. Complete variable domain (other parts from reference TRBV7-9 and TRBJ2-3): DTGVSQNPRHKITKRGQNVTFRCDPISEHNRLYWYRQTLGQGPEFLTYFQNEAQLEKSRLLSDRFSAERPKGSFSTLEIQRTEQGDSAMYLCASSSTYTDTQYFGPGTRLTVL.

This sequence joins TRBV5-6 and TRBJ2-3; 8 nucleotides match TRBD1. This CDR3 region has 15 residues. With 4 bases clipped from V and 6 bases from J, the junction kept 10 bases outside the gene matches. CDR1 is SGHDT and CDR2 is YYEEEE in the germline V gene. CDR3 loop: CASSVTGVGGDTQYF. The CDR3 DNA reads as TGTGCCAGCAGCGTGACAGGGGTAGGTGGGGATACGCAGTATTTT.

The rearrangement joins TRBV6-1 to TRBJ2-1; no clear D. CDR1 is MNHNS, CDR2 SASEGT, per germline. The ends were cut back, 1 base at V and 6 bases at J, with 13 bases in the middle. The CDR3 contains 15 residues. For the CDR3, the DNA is TGTGCCAGCAGTGAAGTGCGCGCTCGACCCAATGAGCAGTTCTTC. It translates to CASSEVRARPNEQFF.

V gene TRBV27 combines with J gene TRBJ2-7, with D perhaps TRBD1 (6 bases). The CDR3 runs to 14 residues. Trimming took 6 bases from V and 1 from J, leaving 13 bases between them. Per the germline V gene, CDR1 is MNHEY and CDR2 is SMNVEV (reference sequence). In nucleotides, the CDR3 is TGTGCCAGCAGCCCCTCCACAGGGTCCTACGAGCAGTACTTC. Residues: CASSPSTGSYEQYF.

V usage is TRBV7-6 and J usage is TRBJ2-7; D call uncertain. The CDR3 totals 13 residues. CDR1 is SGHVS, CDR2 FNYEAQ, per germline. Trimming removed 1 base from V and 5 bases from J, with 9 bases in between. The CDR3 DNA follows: TGTGCCAGCAGCTTAGAGGCCCGCGACGAGCAGTACTTC. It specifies CASSLEARDEQYF. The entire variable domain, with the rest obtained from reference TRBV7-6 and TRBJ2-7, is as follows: GAGVSQSPRYKVTKRGQDVALRCDPISGHVSLYWYRQALGQGPEFLTYFNYEAQQDKSGLPNDRFSAERPEGSISTLTIQRTEQRDSAMYRCASSLEARDEQYFGPGTRLTVT.

CDR3 in DNA: TGTGCCAGCAGTCTAACGGACAACTCTGGAAACACCATATATTTT. As protein: CASSLTDNSGNTIYF. The rearrangement links TRBV28 to TRBJ1-3; D may be TRBD1 (5 bases). CDR1 and CDR2 from the germline V gene are MDHEN and SYDVKM. Trimming left V 5 bases short and J 0 bases short, with 11 bases between. The CDR3 loop spans 15 amino acids.

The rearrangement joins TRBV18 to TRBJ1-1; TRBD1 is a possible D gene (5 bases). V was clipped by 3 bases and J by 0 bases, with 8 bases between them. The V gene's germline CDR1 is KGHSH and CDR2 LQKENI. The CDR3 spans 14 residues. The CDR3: CASSPGRLNTEAFF. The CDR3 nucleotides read TGTGCCAGCTCACCGGGACGTTTGAACACTGAAGCTTTCTTT.

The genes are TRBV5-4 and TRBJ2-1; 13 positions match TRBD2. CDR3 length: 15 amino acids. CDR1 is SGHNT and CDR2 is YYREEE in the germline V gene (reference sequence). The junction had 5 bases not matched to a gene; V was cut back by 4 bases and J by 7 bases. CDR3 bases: TGTGCCAGCAGCCCGGGACTAGCGGGATTTAATGAGCAGTTCTTC. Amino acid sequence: CASSPGLAGFNEQFF.